Shown below are 11 T cell receptor beta chains from a single sample sequenced in a study of blood T cell repertoires in COVID-19. TCRdb's copy holds only in-frame clones and misses some; the assay was immunoSEQ multiplex PCR. The sample has 37,000 or so clones; 70% to 90% are singletons. Material: peripheral blood. The receptors here all came from a man aged 60 to 75 with active COVID-19.

The chain is built from TRBV7-2 and TRBJ2-1, with 8 bases fitting TRBD2. Trimming took 1 base from V and 4 from J; bases not matched to a gene: 3. Germline V gene data show CDR1 as SGHTA and CDR2 as FQGNSA. The CDR3 totals 15 residues. This CDR3 reads CASSLELAAYNEQFF. DNA for the CDR3: TGTGCCAGCAGCTTAGAACTAGCGGCATACAATGAGCAGTTCTTC.

The chain uses TRBV10-3 and TRBJ1-4; 9 nucleotides line up with TRBD1. Trimming cost V 3 bases and J 8 bases; bases outside gene matches: 4. This CDR3 is 14 amino acids long. Germline CDR1 is ENHRY and CDR2 is SYGVKD. The CDR3 nucleotides are TGTGCCATCAGTGACCGGGACAGGGACGAAAAACTGTTTTTT. Translating gives CAISDRDRDEKLFF.

V gene TRBV30 combines with J gene TRBJ2-3, with a tentative D call TRBD2 (7 bases). CDR1 GTSNPN and CDR2 SVGIG come from the germline V gene (reference sequence). Trimming removed 3 bases at V and 2 bases at J, with 15 bases between. The CDR3 has 15 residues. CDR3 residues: CAWRRGGTDTDTQYF. CDR3 nucleotides: TGTGCCTGGAGAAGGGGGGGGACCGACACAGATACGCAGTATTTT.

The rearrangement links TRBV30 to TRBJ1-1; TRBD1 matches 7 bases. The V gene end was trimmed by 8 bases and the J gene end by 1 base; junction bases not matched to a gene: 4. Germline assignment: CDR1 GTSNPN and CDR2 SVGIG (reference sequence). The CDR3 length is 12 residues. This CDR3 is CARQGGNTEAFF. The CDR3, as DNA: TGTGCCCGACAGGGTGGGAACACTGAAGCTTTCTTT.

This clone was seen more than once but under ten times. This rearrangement joins TRBV10-3 to TRBJ1-5; the D gene is possibly TRBD1 (6 bases). V was shortened by 2 bases and J by 9 bases, with 17 bases between the two germline ends. Germline V gene data show CDR1 as ENHRY and CDR2 as SYGVKD. CDR3 length: 15 residues. This CDR3 is CAISESRQDSGPQHF. The CDR3 coding sequence is TGTGCCATCAGTGAGAGTCGACAGGACTCAGGGCCCCAGCATTTT.

The CDR3 DNA sequence: TGTGCCAGCAGTACGGACAGGTTCTATGGCTACACCTTC. As protein: CASSTDRFYGYTF. This chain joins TRBV3-1 (or the pseudogene TRBV3-2) and TRBJ1-2; 7 bases match TRBD1. The CDR3 runs to 13 residues. J was trimmed by 4 bases and V by 6 bases; bases with no gene match: 5. Germline values: CDR1 LGHDT, CDR2 YNNKEL (reference sequence).

The chain employs TRBV7-8 and TRBJ1-1, with a weak D call TRBD1 (5 bases). Germline CDR1 reads SGHVS; CDR2 reads FQNEAQ. CDR3 length equals 13 residues. The V end was cut by 6 bases, the J end by 1 base, with 9 bases between. This CDR3 is CASSLQENTEAFF. CDR3 nucleotides: TGTGCCAGCAGTCTACAGGAGAACACTGAAGCTTTCTTT.

J is TRBJ1-2 and V is TRBV29-1, with 7 bases fitting TRBD1. This CDR3 has 12 residues. V was clipped by 5 bases and J by 6 bases; unmatched bases: 6. Germline V gene data show CDR1 as SQVTM and CDR2 as ANQGSEA. The CDR3, as DNA: TGCAGCGTTTCGCAGGGGGTTGATGGCTACACCTTC. Its protein product is CSVSQGVDGYTF.

The chain couples TRBV3-1 (or the pseudogene TRBV3-2) to TRBJ1-6, with D possibly matching TRBD1 (5 bases). CDR1 LGHDT and CDR2 YNNKEL come from the germline V gene (reference sequence). The V and J ends lost 0 bases and 6 bases respectively, with 9 bases between them. The CDR3 contains 15 residues. This CDR3 is CASSQETAVNSPLHF. The CDR3 bases are TGTGCCAGCAGCCAAGAGACAGCAGTTAATTCACCCCTCCACTTT.

Only a few counts were recorded for this clone. The chain couples TRBV6-6 to TRBJ1-5; D call uncertain. The CDR3 is made up of 14 amino acids. The germline CDR1 and CDR2 sequences are MNHNY and SVGAGI (reference sequence). V lost 6 bases and J 3 bases, leaving 12 bases between the germline ends. CDR3 loop: CASRGSSYNQPQHF. CDR3 coding DNA: TGTGCCAGCAGGGGGAGCAGTTACAATCAGCCCCAGCATTTT.

The chain has TRBV21-1 and TRBJ2-2; TRBD2, the table's D call, was not compared with the DNA. TRBV21-1 represents a pseudogene. The length of the CDR3 is 16 residues. The CDR3 coding sequence is TGTGCCAGCAGCAAAAAGAGGGCCCGGAACACCGGGGAGCTGTTTTTT. Protein sequence: CASSKKRARNTGELFF.